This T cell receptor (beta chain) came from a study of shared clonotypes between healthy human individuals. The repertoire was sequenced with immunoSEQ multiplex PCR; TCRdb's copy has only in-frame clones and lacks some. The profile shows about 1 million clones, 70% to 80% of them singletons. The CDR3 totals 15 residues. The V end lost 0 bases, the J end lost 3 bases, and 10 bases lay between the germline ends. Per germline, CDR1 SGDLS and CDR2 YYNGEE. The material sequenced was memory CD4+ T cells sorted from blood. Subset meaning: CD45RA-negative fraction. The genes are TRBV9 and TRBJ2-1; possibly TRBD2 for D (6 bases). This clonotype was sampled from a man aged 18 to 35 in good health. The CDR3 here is CASSVGSGHYNEQFF. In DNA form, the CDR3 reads TGTGCCAGCAGCGTAGGTAGCGGCCACTACAATGAGCAGTTCTTC.